Included here is one T cell receptor (beta chain) sequence, with context. Its cognate antigen is unknown. The data derive from a study of cytomegalovirus exposure and HLA in healthy donors. Looking at the study overall: Both the approximately 130 validation repertoires and the approximately 700 first-cohort repertoires used the same platform, as reported by a later analysis. Study results and caveats: Rare TCR sequences dominated, though some public TCRs recurred in many donors. Confirmation was obtained in vitro that a few CMV-associated chains are specific for CMV antigens. Diagnosis of cytomegalovirus status made by the classifier reportedly showed high specificity and sensitivity.

TCRdb's copy holds only in-frame clones and misses some; the assay was immunoSEQ multiplex PCR. Here the sample spans 200,000 to 250,000 clones, about nine tenths being singletons. V dropped 7 bases and J dropped 1 base, with 13 bases sitting between them. The CDR3 contains 14 residues. The V gene's germline CDR1 is SGHTA and CDR2 FQGNSA. J is TRBJ1-1 and V is TRBV7-2, with a weak D call TRBD1 (5 bases). The source of this sequence is a woman between 18 and 29 years old in good health and CMV-seropositive. Sequencing used PBMCs. DNA of the CDR3: TGTGCCAGCAACCCGGACACGGGGAACACTGAAGCTTTCTTT. The encoded protein is CASNPDTGNTEAFF.